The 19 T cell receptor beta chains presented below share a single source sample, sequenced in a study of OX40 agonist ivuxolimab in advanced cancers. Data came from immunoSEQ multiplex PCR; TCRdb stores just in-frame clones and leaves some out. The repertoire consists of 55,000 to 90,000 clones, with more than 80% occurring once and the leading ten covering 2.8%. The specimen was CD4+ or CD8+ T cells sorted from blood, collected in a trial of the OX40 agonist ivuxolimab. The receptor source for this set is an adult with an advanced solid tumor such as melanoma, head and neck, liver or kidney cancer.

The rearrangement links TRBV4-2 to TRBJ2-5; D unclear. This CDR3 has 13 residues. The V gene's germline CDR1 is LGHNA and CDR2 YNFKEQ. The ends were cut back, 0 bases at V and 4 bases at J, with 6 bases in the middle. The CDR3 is CASSQDAPETQYF. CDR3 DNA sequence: TGTGCCAGCAGCCAAGATGCCCCAGAGACCCAGTACTTC.

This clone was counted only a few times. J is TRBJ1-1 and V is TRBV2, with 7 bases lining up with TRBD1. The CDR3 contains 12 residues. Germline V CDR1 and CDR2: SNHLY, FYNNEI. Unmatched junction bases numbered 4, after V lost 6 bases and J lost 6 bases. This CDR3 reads CASSDRAAEAFF. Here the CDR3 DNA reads TGTGCCAGCAGCGACAGGGCCGCTGAAGCTTTCTTT.

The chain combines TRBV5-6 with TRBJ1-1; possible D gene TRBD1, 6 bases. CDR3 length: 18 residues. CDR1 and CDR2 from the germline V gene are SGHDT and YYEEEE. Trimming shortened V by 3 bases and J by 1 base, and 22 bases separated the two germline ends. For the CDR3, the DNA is TGTGCCAGCAGCTCTTCGTACAGGGTAGAGGGGGAGAACACTGAAGCTTTCTTT. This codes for CASSSSYRVEGENTEAFF.

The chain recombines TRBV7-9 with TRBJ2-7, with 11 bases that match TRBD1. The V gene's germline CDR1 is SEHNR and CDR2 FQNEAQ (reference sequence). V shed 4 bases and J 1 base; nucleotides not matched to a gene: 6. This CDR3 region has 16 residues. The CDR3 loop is CASSSPDRGLSYEQYF. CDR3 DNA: TGTGCCAGCAGCTCCCCGGACAGGGGGCTATCCTACGAGCAGTACTTC. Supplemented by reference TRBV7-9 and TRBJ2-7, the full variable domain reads DTGVSQNPRHKITKRGQNVTFRCDPISEHNRLYWYRQTLGQGPEFLTYFQNEAQLEKSRLLSDRFSAERPKGSFSTLEIQRTEQGDSAMYLCASSSPDRGLSYEQYFGPGTRLTVT.

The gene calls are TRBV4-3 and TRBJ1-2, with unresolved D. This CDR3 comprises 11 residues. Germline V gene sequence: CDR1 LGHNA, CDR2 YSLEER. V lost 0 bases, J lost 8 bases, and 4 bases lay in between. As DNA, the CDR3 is TGCGCCAGCAGCCAAGAAGAGGGCTACACCTTC. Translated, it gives CASSQEEGYTF.

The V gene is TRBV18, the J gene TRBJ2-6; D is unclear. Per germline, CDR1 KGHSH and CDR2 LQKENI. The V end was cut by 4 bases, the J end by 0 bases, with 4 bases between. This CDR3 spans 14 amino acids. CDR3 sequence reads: CASSLNSGANVLTF. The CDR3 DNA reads TGTGCCAGCTCACTGAACTCTGGGGCCAACGTCCTGACTTTC.

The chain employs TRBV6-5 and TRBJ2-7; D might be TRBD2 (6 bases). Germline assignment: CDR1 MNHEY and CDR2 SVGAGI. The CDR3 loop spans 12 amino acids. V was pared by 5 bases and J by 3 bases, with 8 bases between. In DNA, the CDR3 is TGTGCCAGCAGTGGCGGGATCTACGAGCAGTACTTC. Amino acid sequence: CASSGGIYEQYF.

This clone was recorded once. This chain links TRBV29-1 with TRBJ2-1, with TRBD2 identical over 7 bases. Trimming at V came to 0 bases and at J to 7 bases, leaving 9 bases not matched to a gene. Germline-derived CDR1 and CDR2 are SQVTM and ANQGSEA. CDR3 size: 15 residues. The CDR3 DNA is TGCAGCGTTGAAGATCTGGGGGGGTCGTGGAATGAGCAGTTCTTC. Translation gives CSVEDLGGSWNEQFF.

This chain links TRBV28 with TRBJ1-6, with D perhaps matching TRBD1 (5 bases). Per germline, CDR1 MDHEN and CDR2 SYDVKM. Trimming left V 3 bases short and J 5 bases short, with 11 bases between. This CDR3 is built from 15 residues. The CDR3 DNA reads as TGTGCCAGCAGTTTTGGGGGTTTGGATAATTCACCCCTCCACTTT. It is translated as CASSFGGLDNSPLHF.

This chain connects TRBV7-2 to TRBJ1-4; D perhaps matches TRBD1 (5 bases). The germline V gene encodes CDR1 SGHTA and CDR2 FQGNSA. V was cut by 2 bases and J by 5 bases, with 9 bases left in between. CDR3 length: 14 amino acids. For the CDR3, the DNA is TGTGCCAGCAGCTTACACAGGTCAAATGAAAAACTGTTTTTT. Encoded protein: CASSLHRSNEKLFF.

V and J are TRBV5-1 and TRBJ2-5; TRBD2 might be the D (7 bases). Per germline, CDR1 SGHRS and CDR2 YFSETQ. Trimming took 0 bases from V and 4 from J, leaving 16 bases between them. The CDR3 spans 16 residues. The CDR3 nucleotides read TGCGCCAGCAGCTTGGACGTCCAGGGAGGGGGAGAGACCCAGTACTTC. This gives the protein CASSLDVQGGGETQYF.

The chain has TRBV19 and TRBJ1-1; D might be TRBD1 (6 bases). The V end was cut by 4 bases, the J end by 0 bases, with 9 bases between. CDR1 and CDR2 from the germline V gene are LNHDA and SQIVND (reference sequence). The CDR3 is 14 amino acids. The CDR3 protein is CASSNRDLNTEAFF. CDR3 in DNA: TGTGCCAGTAGTAACAGGGACTTGAACACTGAAGCTTTCTTT.

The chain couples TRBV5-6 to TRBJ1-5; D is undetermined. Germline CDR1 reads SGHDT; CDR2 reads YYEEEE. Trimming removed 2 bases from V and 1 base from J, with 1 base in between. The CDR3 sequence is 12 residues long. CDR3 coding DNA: TGTGCCAGCAGCTTAAGCAATCAGCCCCAGCATTTT. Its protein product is CASSLSNQPQHF.

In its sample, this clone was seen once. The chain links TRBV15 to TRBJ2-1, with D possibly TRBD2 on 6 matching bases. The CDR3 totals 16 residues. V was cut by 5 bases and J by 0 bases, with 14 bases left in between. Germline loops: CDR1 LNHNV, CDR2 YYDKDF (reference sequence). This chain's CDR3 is CATSHGLGGSYNEQFF. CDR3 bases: TGTGCCACCAGCCATGGGCTGGGGGGCTCCTACAATGAGCAGTTCTTC.

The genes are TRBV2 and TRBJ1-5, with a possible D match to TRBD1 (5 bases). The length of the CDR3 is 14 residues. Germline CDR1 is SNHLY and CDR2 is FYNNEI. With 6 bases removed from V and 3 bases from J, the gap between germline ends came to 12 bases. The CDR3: CASSGGASNQPQHF. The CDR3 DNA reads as TGTGCCAGCAGCGGTGGGGCATCCAATCAGCCCCAGCATTTT.

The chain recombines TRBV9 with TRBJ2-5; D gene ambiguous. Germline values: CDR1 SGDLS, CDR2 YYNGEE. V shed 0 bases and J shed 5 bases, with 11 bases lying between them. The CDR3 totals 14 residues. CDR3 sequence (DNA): TGTGCCAGCAGCGTAGCCCTCTTTGGGGAGACCCAGTACTTC. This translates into CASSVALFGETQYF.

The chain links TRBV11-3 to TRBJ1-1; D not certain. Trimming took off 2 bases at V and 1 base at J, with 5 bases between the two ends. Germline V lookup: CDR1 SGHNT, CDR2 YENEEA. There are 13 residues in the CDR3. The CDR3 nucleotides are TGTGCCAGCAGCTTATCTGGGAACACTGAAGCTTTCTTT. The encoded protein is CASSLSGNTEAFF.

The DNA of the CDR3 is TGTGCCTGGAAGAAGGAGGCCTTTGGGCCCCAGCATTTT. Residues: CAWKKEAFGPQHF. The chain is built from TRBV30 and TRBJ1-5; D unclear. The CDR3 extends over 13 amino acids. Per germline, CDR1 GTSNPN and CDR2 SVGIG (reference sequence). V gave up 4 bases and J gave up 9 bases, with 16 bases separating them.

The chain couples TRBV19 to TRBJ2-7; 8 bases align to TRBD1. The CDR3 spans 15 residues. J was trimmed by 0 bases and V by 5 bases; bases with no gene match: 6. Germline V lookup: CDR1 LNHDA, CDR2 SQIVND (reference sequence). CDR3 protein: CASSPPGQDSYEQYF. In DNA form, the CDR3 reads TGTGCCAGTAGTCCTCCGGGACAGGACTCCTACGAGCAGTACTTC.